This entry lists 27 T cell receptor beta chains sequenced from one sample in a study of T cell repertoires in cytomegalovirus infection. One entry per CDR3 protein results from TCRdb running MiXCR on the reads. The repertoire holds about 740,000 distinct CDR3 sequences, with about 40% as singletons. Sequencing was performed on PBMCs. All receptors come from a human donor in good health (CMV status not recorded). Some clones in this sample may be carry-over from other donors' samples.

This clonotype was seen once. This may be a read error, as it is one base from a much larger clone. This chain connects TRBV7-8 to TRBJ2-2, with TRBD2 identical over 8 bases. Germline assignment: CDR1 SGHVS and CDR2 FQNEAQ. CDR3 length: 14 residues. CDR3 DNA: TGTGCCAGCAGTAAACCGGGACTAGTGGGGGAGATGTTTTTT. Encoded protein: CASSKPGLVGEMFF.

The chain carries TRBV5-6 and TRBJ1-2, with D possibly being TRBD1 (5 bases). Germline CDR1 is SGHDT and CDR2 is YYEEEE. Trimming took 4 bases from V and 4 from J, leaving 14 bases between them. This CDR3 is built from 14 residues. As DNA, the CDR3 is TGTGCCAGCAGCCCCGGGGGGGGGGGCTATGGCTACACCTTC. Residues: CASSPGGGGYGYTF. Drawing the rest from reference TRBV5-6 and TRBJ1-2, the complete variable domain is DAGVTQSPTHLIKTRGQQVTLRCSPKSGHDTVSWYQQALGQGPQFIFQYYEEEERQRGNFPDRFSGHQFPNYSSELNVNALLLGDSALYLCASSPGGGGYGYTFGSGTRLTVV.

This clonotype occurred a few times. The CDR3 sequence: CASSLEGRSSYEQYF. CDR3 DNA sequence: TGTGCCAGCAGCTTGGAGGGGCGAAGCTCCTACGAGCAGTACTTC. The rearrangement joins TRBV5-6 to TRBJ2-7; tentatively, D is TRBD1 (5 bases). Germline V gene sequence: CDR1 SGHDT, CDR2 YYEEEE. The CDR3 covers 15 residues. V lost 0 bases, J lost 0 bases, and 10 bases lay in between.

The table lists this clonotype with a few counts. The rearrangement joins TRBV14 to TRBJ2-6, with D hard to call. Deletions cut 1 base from V and 6 bases from J, with 13 bases between. This CDR3 comprises 16 residues. The germline V gene has CDR1 SGHDN and CDR2 FVKESK. Here the CDR3 reads CASSQVPPLSANVLTF. The CDR3 DNA sequence: TGTGCCAGCAGCCAAGTCCCCCCTCTCTCGGCCAACGTCCTGACTTTC.

The chain has TRBV27 and TRBJ1-4, with a weak D call TRBD1 (5 bases). Per germline, CDR1 MNHEY and CDR2 SMNVEV (reference sequence). This CDR3 is 15 amino acids long. Trimming took off 8 bases at V and 0 bases at J, with 13 bases between the two ends. The CDR3 bases are TGTGCCAGCTCCCGCTCGGGGGCAACTAATGAAAAACTGTTTTTT. Residues: CASSRSGATNEKLFF.

This rearrangement joins TRBV27 to TRBJ2-7, with 11 bases aligning to TRBD1. V lost 4 bases and J lost 7; bases outside the gene matches: 9. Germline V CDR1 and CDR2: MNHEY, SMNVEV (reference sequence). The CDR3 sequence is 15 residues long. The CDR3 DNA reads TGTGCCAGCAGTTCAGCAAGGGACAGGGGGAGTGAGCAGTACTTC. It yields the protein CASSSARDRGSEQYF.

This clonotype was found many times. The V and J genes are TRBV7-2 and TRBJ1-2; 8 positions match TRBD1. The germline V gene has CDR1 SGHTA and CDR2 FQGNSA. The CDR3 contains 13 residues. V shed 5 bases, J shed 4 bases, and the junction held 3 bases outside the gene matches. This CDR3 is CASSRTGFYGYTF. In DNA, the CDR3 is TGTGCCAGCAGCCGGACAGGGTTCTATGGCTACACCTTC.

This clonotype has only a few counts. The chain uses TRBV7-6 and TRBJ2-2, with D tentatively TRBD1 (6 bases). Per germline, CDR1 SGHVS and CDR2 FNYEAQ. The CDR3 runs to 15 residues. V lost 2 bases and J lost 2, with 9 bases in between. CDR3 sequence reads: CASSLLGGNTGELFF. In nucleotides, the CDR3 is TGTGCCAGCAGCTTATTAGGGGGAAACACCGGGGAGCTGTTTTTT. Together with reference TRBV7-6 and TRBJ2-2, the CDR3 gives the full variable domain: GAGVSQSPRYKVTKRGQDVALRCDPISGHVSLYWYRQALGQGPEFLTYFNYEAQQDKSGLPNDRFSAERPEGSISTLTIQRTEQRDSAMYRCASSLLGGNTGELFFGEGSRLTVL.

The chain links TRBV6-6 to TRBJ2-5; D is unclear. The V and J ends lost 8 bases and 5 bases respectively, with 15 bases between them. The CDR3 contains 13 residues. Germline V lookup: CDR1 MNHNY, CDR2 SVGAGI (reference sequence). CDR3 amino acids: CASAVLFGETQYF. CDR3 bases: TGTGCCAGCGCCGTGCTATTCGGGGAGACCCAGTACTTC.

This clonotype was counted only a few times. The chain is built from TRBV12-3 or TRBV12-4 and TRBJ2-3, with TRBD1 as a possible D gene (6 bases). This CDR3 comprises 15 residues. The V end was cut by 0 bases, the J end by 1 base, with 8 bases between. The CDR3 DNA reads as TGTGCCAGCAGTTTAGCTAGGACAGGCACAGATACGCAGTATTTT. It translates to CASSLARTGTDTQYF.

This chain links TRBV11-2 with TRBJ2-1, with 9 positions matching TRBD2. The germline gives CDR1 SGHAT, CDR2 FQNNGV. Trimming removed 4 bases from V and 6 bases from J; junction bases left unmatched: 7. The CDR3 covers 15 residues. The CDR3 DNA follows: TGTGCCAGCAGCTCCCGAGCGGGAGGTCTCAATGAGCAGTTCTTC. Residues: CASSSRAGGLNEQFF.

The chain links TRBV27 to TRBJ2-7; D unresolved. The CDR3 runs 14 residues. V lost 5 bases to trimming and J lost 3 bases, with 14 bases between them. Germline CDR1 MNHEY, CDR2 SMNVEV (reference sequence). The CDR3 sequence is CASSLRAQFYEQYF. CDR3 in DNA: TGTGCCAGCAGTCTAAGGGCGCAGTTCTACGAGCAGTACTTC.

V is TRBV29-1 and J is TRBJ2-5; 7 nucleotides align to TRBD1. Trimming at V came to 3 bases and at J to 4 bases, leaving 11 bases not matched to a gene. Germline loops: CDR1 SQVTM, CDR2 ANQGSEA. The CDR3 is 15 residues long. The CDR3 spells CSVDQQGEIRETQYF. The CDR3 bases are TGCAGCGTTGATCAGCAGGGGGAAATACGAGAGACCCAGTACTTC.

This clonotype was counted a few times. The V gene is TRBV28, the J gene TRBJ1-6; TRBD1 matches 7 bases. The germline gives CDR1 MDHEN, CDR2 SYDVKM. The CDR3 is 14 amino acids. V dropped 6 bases and J dropped 7; count of bases not matched to a gene: 6. The DNA for the CDR3 is TGTGCCAGCAGGGCAACAGGGGACAATTCACCCCTCCACTTT. It specifies CASRATGDNSPLHF.

Only a few counts were recorded for this clonotype. The CDR3 nucleotides are TGTGCCAGCAGTGGCACAACAGGGGCCCTCTACAATGAGCAGTTCTTC. Translated, it gives CASSGTTGALYNEQFF. V and J are TRBV25-1 and TRBJ2-1; 7 bases match TRBD1. From germline, CDR1 is MGHDK and CDR2 SYGVNS. The CDR3 totals 16 residues. The ends lost 4 bases at V and 3 bases at J; junction bases unmatched: 9.

V usage is TRBV7-2 and J usage is TRBJ2-1, with 10 bases identical to TRBD2. The V segment lost 2 bases and the J segment 8 bases; nucleotides outside the gene matches: 3. CDR1 and CDR2 (germline): SGHTA, FQGNSA. The CDR3 extends over 14 amino acids. CDR3 region: CASSLLAGVDEQFF. In nucleotides, the CDR3 is TGTGCCAGCAGCTTACTAGCGGGAGTGGATGAGCAGTTCTTC.

This clonotype was detected many times. The chain is built from TRBV7-2 and TRBJ2-2; 8 bases are a match to TRBD1. The V gene's germline CDR1 is SGHTA and CDR2 FQGNSA. Trimming at V came to 5 bases and at J to 7 bases, leaving 6 bases not matched to a gene. The CDR3 totals 14 residues. The CDR3 sequence: CASSLDRGIGELFF. The DNA for the CDR3 is TGTGCCAGCAGCCTCGACAGGGGAATCGGGGAGCTGTTTTTT.

The gene calls are TRBV12-3 or TRBV12-4 and TRBJ2-7; D uncertain. This CDR3 spans 12 amino acids. Trimming cost V 1 base and J 9 bases, with 10 bases left between them. The CDR3 protein is CASSLERLGQYF. In DNA, the CDR3 is TGTGCCAGCAGTTTAGAAAGGCTCGGGCAGTACTTC.

This clonotype occurred a few times. The chain has TRBV7-2 and TRBJ1-2, with D possibly being TRBD1 (5 bases). This CDR3 spans 14 amino acids. From germline, CDR1 is SGHTA and CDR2 FQGNSA. Trimming took 1 base from V and 8 from J, leaving 14 bases between them. Here the CDR3 DNA reads TGTGCCAGCAGCTTAGGAAGGACACTGAAAGGCTACACCTTC. It yields the protein CASSLGRTLKGYTF. The variable domain in full, completed from reference TRBV7-2 and TRBJ1-2, reads GAGVSQSPSNKVTEKGKDVELRCDPISGHTALYWYRQSLGQGLEFLIYFQGNSAPDKSGLPSDRFSAERTGGSVSTLTIQRTQQEDSAVYLCASSLGRTLKGYTFGSGTRLTVV.

This clonotype was detected only a few times. This rearrangement joins TRBV2 to TRBJ1-3; the D gene is possibly TRBD1 (6 bases). CDR1 SNHLY and CDR2 FYNNEI come from the germline V gene. Trimming cost V 7 bases and J 0 bases, with 16 bases left between them. This CDR3 spans 16 amino acids. The CDR3 protein is CASTPRTAPSGNTIYF. CDR3 coding DNA: TGTGCCAGCACCCCGAGGACAGCCCCCTCTGGAAACACCATATATTTT.

This clonotype has a handful of counts. This chain connects TRBV27 to TRBJ1-2; tentatively, D is TRBD1 (6 bases). Germline values: CDR1 MNHEY, CDR2 SMNVEV (reference sequence). The CDR3 covers 13 residues. The V end was cut by 3 bases, the J end by 5 bases, with 10 bases between. Here the CDR3 reads CASSLNREYGYTF. CDR3 sequence (DNA): TGTGCCAGCAGTTTGAACAGGGAATATGGCTACACCTTC.

V gene TRBV19 combines with J gene TRBJ2-5; D is perhaps TRBD2 (6 bases). Trimming stripped 5 bases from V and 5 bases from J, with 18 bases between. CDR1 and CDR2 from the germline V gene are LNHDA and SQIVND (reference sequence). The CDR3 length is 15 residues. The CDR3 loop reads CASSPYGTWEETQYF. Here the CDR3 DNA reads TGTGCCAGTAGTCCTTATGGGACTTGGGAGGAGACCCAGTACTTC.

This clonotype was seen a handful of times. The chain couples TRBV18 to TRBJ1-1; D is perhaps TRBD1 (6 bases). The V gene's germline CDR1 is KGHSH and CDR2 LQKENI. Trimming left V 6 bases short and J 5 bases short, with 13 bases between. This CDR3 has 13 amino acids. CDR3 bases: TGTGCCAGCTCTACCGCAGGGGAGACTGAAGCTTTCTTT. It specifies CASSTAGETEAFF.

The CDR3 reads CASSSSGVDGTQYF. The CDR3 DNA reads as TGTGCCAGCAGTTCGTCGGGGGTGGATGGGACCCAGTACTTC. The rearrangement uses TRBV28 and TRBJ2-5, with D perhaps matching TRBD2 (6 bases). Germline CDR1 is MDHEN and CDR2 is SYDVKM. The ends were cut back, 4 bases at V and 7 bases at J, with 16 bases in the middle. The CDR3 sequence is 14 residues long.

This clonotype was counted between two and nine times. J is TRBJ2-7 and V is TRBV6-2 or TRBV6-3; 7 bases align to TRBD1. The germline CDR1 and CDR2 sequences are MNHEY and SVGEGT. J was trimmed by 2 bases and V by 4 bases; bases with no gene match: 5. The CDR3 totals 14 residues. CDR3 residues: CASSLQQGTYEQYF. CDR3 DNA sequence: TGTGCCAGCAGTTTACAACAGGGGACCTACGAGCAGTACTTC.

The table lists this clonotype with a count of one. The chain links TRBV28 to TRBJ1-4; TRBD1 matches 7 bases. V dropped 2 bases and J dropped 4; count of bases not matched to a gene: 4. Germline-derived CDR1 and CDR2 are MDHEN and SYDVKM. The CDR3 runs to 15 residues. This CDR3 reads CASSLVRDSNEKLFF. CDR3 coding DNA: TGTGCCAGCAGTTTAGTTCGGGACAGTAATGAAAAACTGTTTTTT.

This clonotype was found a few times. This chain joins TRBV20-1 and TRBJ2-1, with D unclear. V was pared by 1 base and J by 9 bases, with 7 bases between. Germline assignment: CDR1 DFQATT and CDR2 SNEGSKA (reference sequence). This CDR3 is built from 11 residues. The CDR3 protein is CSARGVREQFF. DNA for the CDR3: TGCAGTGCTAGAGGGGTCCGTGAGCAGTTCTTC.